These 32 T cell receptor beta chains share one sample of origin, sequenced in a study of blood T cell repertoires in COVID-19. Data came from immunoSEQ multiplex PCR; TCRdb stores just in-frame clones and leaves some out. The repertoire holds about 300,000 clones, with 86% as singletons. Sequences were obtained from PBMCs or T cells enriched from blood (not recorded which). These receptors were obtained from a woman aged 18-30 years who had recovered from COVID-19.

The J gene is TRBJ2-1, the V gene TRBV4-2; 7 bases agree with TRBD2. The CDR3 spans 15 residues. The J segment lost 8 bases and the V segment lost 1 base, leaving 8 bases of the junction unmatched. The germline V gene encodes CDR1 LGHNA and CDR2 YNFKEQ. The CDR3 loop reads CASSQVQASGYEQFF. The CDR3 nucleotides read TGTGCCAGCAGCCAAGTACAGGCTAGCGGTTATGAGCAGTTCTTC.

The V gene is TRBV5-5, the J gene TRBJ1-1, with D perhaps matching TRBD1 (5 bases). Trimming took 0 bases from V and 4 from J, leaving 10 bases between them. The CDR3 sequence is 14 residues long. From germline, CDR1 is SGHKS and CDR2 YYEKEE (reference sequence). CDR3 in amino acids: CASSLAGLGTEAFF. CDR3 nucleotides: TGTGCCAGCAGCTTGGCGGGACTGGGCACTGAAGCTTTCTTT. The variable domain in full, completed from reference TRBV5-5 and TRBJ1-1, reads DAGVTQSPTHLIKTRGQQVTLRCSPISGHKSVSWYQQVLGQGPQFIFQYYEKEERGRGNFPDRFSARQFPNYSSELNVNALLLGDSALYLCASSLAGLGTEAFFGQGTRLTVV.

As DNA, the CDR3 is TGCGCCAGCAGCTTGCAGGCAGCCTATGGCTACACCTTC. Protein sequence: CASSLQAAYGYTF. This rearrangement joins TRBV5-1 to TRBJ1-2; D remains unclear. The germline V gene encodes CDR1 SGHRS and CDR2 YFSETQ. Trimming removed 1 base from V and 4 bases from J, with 8 bases in between. The CDR3 extends over 13 amino acids.

The gene calls are TRBV28 and TRBJ1-1, with TRBD1 identical over 7 bases. The CDR3 sequence is 18 residues long. V shed 3 bases, J shed 0 bases, and the junction held 13 bases outside the gene matches. The V gene's germline CDR1 is MDHEN and CDR2 SYDVKM. Here the CDR3 DNA reads TGTGCCAGCAGTTTTGGGGGAAGGGACAGTACCATGAACACTGAAGCTTTCTTT. Translating gives CASSFGGRDSTMNTEAFF.

The J gene is TRBJ2-7, the V gene TRBV6-5, with D possibly being TRBD1 (5 bases). V was pared by 4 bases and J by 0 bases, with 13 bases between. The CDR3 has 15 residues. The V gene's germline CDR1 is MNHEY and CDR2 SVGAGI. The CDR3, as DNA: TGTGCCAGCAGTTCTAAACAGGAGTTCTCCTACGAGCAGTACTTC. As protein: CASSSKQEFSYEQYF.

This rearrangement joins TRBV14 to TRBJ1-1; 7 bases match TRBD1. The CDR3 sequence is 15 residues long. V shed 3 bases and J 3 bases; nucleotides not matched to a gene: 7. Germline V CDR1 and CDR2: SGHDN, FVKESK. The CDR3 loop is CASSQYRGWDTEAFF. The DNA for the CDR3 is TGTGCCAGCAGCCAGTACAGGGGCTGGGACACTGAAGCTTTCTTT.

V is TRBV19 and J is TRBJ1-5; 7 nucleotides agree with TRBD1. Germline CDR1 and CDR2: LNHDA and SQIVND (reference sequence). The CDR3 loop spans 15 amino acids. Trimming cost V 5 bases and J 0 bases; bases outside gene matches: 4. CDR3 residues: CASSLGQASNQPQHF. As DNA, the CDR3 is TGTGCCAGTAGTCTCGGACAGGCTAGCAATCAGCCCCAGCATTTT.

The chain links TRBV5-8 to TRBJ1-5, with 7 nucleotides matching TRBD1. Germline CDR1 and CDR2: SGHTS and YDEGEE. Trimming took 6 bases from V and 6 from J; bases not matched to a gene: 12. This CDR3 is built from 15 residues. The CDR3 loop reads CASTPIRQGTQPQHF. The CDR3 DNA reads TGTGCCAGCACCCCAATTCGACAGGGCACTCAGCCCCAGCATTTT.

Only a few counts were recorded for this clone. The rearrangement links TRBV20-1 to TRBJ2-5, with 11 bases aligning to TRBD2. The CDR3 is 15 residues long. J was trimmed by 1 base and V by 3 bases; bases with no gene match: 4. Germline V gene lookup returns CDR1 DFQATT and CDR2 SNEGSKA (reference sequence). CDR3 protein: CSASLAGGSQETQYF. DNA of the CDR3: TGCAGTGCTAGTCTAGCGGGGGGATCCCAAGAGACCCAGTACTTC.

With regard to this clone: This sample includes further DNA sequences coding for the same CDR3. This chain connects TRBV6-5 to TRBJ1-1; maybe TRBD1 (6 bases). The CDR3 contains 13 residues. CDR1 and CDR2 (germline): MNHEY, SVGAGI. Trimming cost V 6 bases and J 3 bases, with 11 bases left between them. The CDR3 nucleotides read TGTGCCAGCAGCCGAACAGGGTACACTGAAGCTTTCTTT. Protein product: CASSRTGYTEAFF.

The rearrangement links TRBV28 to TRBJ1-2; tentatively, D is TRBD1 (5 bases). The ends were cut back, 3 bases at V and 2 bases at J, with 10 bases in the middle. CDR1 and CDR2 from the germline V gene are MDHEN and SYDVKM. The CDR3 runs 14 residues. CDR3 nucleotides: TGTGCCAGCAGTTTTTATTCAGGGAACTATGGCTACACCTTC. Protein sequence: CASSFYSGNYGYTF.

The V call is TRBV28, the J call TRBJ1-2; TRBD1 might be the D (6 bases). CDR1 is MDHEN and CDR2 is SYDVKM in the germline V gene. The CDR3 has 12 residues. With 5 bases removed from V and 8 bases from J, the gap between germline ends came to 12 bases. CDR3 loop: CASSEQGKGYTF. The DNA of the CDR3 is TGTGCCAGCAGTGAACAGGGAAAGGGCTACACCTTC.

This sequence joins TRBV18 and TRBJ2-5; 8 bases line up with TRBD2. The CDR3 consists of 13 residues. Germline lookup yields CDR1 KGHSH and CDR2 LQKENI. The ends lost 4 bases at V and 2 bases at J; junction bases unmatched: 0. CDR3 sequence: CASSRGGQETQYF. As DNA, the CDR3 is TGTGCCAGCTCACGCGGGGGGCAAGAGACCCAGTACTTC.

The genes are TRBV2 and TRBJ2-2, with 9 bases identical to TRBD2. Germline loops: CDR1 SNHLY, CDR2 FYNNEI. There are 15 residues in the CDR3. The V segment lost 6 bases and the J segment 4 bases; nucleotides outside the gene matches: 6. CDR3 bases: TGTGCCAGCAGGTTAGCGGGAGTTGGCACCGGGGAGCTGTTTTTT. It yields the protein CASRLAGVGTGELFF.

The genes are TRBV4-1 and TRBJ2-7, with TRBD1 identical over 8 bases. V was clipped by 3 bases and J by 3 bases; unmatched bases: 7. The CDR3 length is 15 residues. The germline V gene has CDR1 MGHRA and CDR2 YSYEKL. The CDR3 spells CASSQGGQGNYEQYF. CDR3 sequence (DNA): TGCGCCAGCAGCCAGGGTGGACAGGGAAACTACGAGCAGTACTTC.

V gene TRBV7-9 combines with J gene TRBJ2-7, with 11 bases aligning to TRBD1. The CDR3 is 15 residues long. The junction had 10 bases not matched to a gene; V was cut back by 5 bases and J by 7 bases. CDR1 is SEHNR and CDR2 is FQNEAQ in the germline V gene (reference sequence). CDR3 residues: CASSPGTGGFGEQYF. Here the CDR3 DNA reads TGTGCCAGCAGCCCTGGGACAGGGGGTTTCGGGGAGCAGTACTTC.

The V gene is TRBV10-2, the J gene TRBJ2-5, with a tentative D call TRBD2 (6 bases). With 5 bases removed from V and 2 bases from J, the gap between germline ends came to 12 bases. This CDR3 spans 14 amino acids. Per the germline V gene, CDR1 is WSHSY and CDR2 is SAAADI. Here the CDR3 DNA reads TGCGCCAGCAGTCAGGGACTGGTTCAAGAGACCCAGTACTTC. Translating it yields CASSQGLVQETQYF.

The chain joins TRBV19 to TRBJ2-7; 7 nucleotides align to TRBD1. Looked up from germline, CDR1 is LNHDA and CDR2 is SQIVND (reference sequence). The CDR3 runs 16 residues. Trimming took 4 bases from V and 3 from J; bases not matched to a gene: 12. Here the CDR3 reads CASSTTPGTERYEQYF. The CDR3 DNA follows: TGTGCCAGTAGTACGACCCCCGGGACAGAACGCTACGAGCAGTACTTC. Filled out from reference TRBV19 and TRBJ2-7, the complete variable domain reads DGGITQSPKYLFRKEGQNVTLSCEQNLNHDAMYWYRQDPGQGLRLIYYSQIVNDFQKGDIAEGYSVSREKKESFPLTVTSAQKNPTAFYLCASSTTPGTERYEQYFGPGTRLTVT.

The rearrangement uses TRBV15 and TRBJ2-5, with TRBD2 identical over 9 bases. V lost 0 bases and J lost 4; bases outside the gene matches: 3. There are 15 residues in the CDR3. The germline V gene has CDR1 LNHNV and CDR2 YYDKDF (reference sequence). In DNA form, the CDR3 reads TGTGCCACCAGCAGAGATGCGACTAGCGGAGAGACCCAGTACTTC. Translation: CATSRDATSGETQYF.

This sequence joins TRBV24-1 and TRBJ1-6, with D perhaps matching TRBD1 (5 bases). Germline V lookup: CDR1 KGHDR, CDR2 SFDVKD. The germline V and J ends were trimmed by 9 bases and 2 bases, with 10 bases remaining between them. CDR3 length: 14 amino acids. CDR3 residues: CATQDITYNSPLHF. CDR3 nucleotide sequence: TGTGCCACCCAGGACATAACCTATAATTCACCCCTCCACTTT.

The V gene is TRBV21-1, the J gene TRBJ1-5; TRBD1, the table's D call, lacks a check against the DNA. TRBV21-1 is given as a pseudogene. CDR3 size: 15 residues. CDR3 nucleotide sequence: TGTGCCAGCAGCAAAGAAGGACAGCCCAATCAGCCCCAGCATTTT. This gives the protein CASSKEGQPNQPQHF.

V gene TRBV19 combines with J gene TRBJ1-2; D uncertain. This CDR3 spans 15 amino acids. Per the germline V gene, CDR1 is LNHDA and CDR2 is SQIVND (reference sequence). V lost 1 base, J lost 0 bases, and 9 bases lay in between. DNA of the CDR3: TGTGCCAGTAGTATAGTGAACTTAGCTAACTATGGCTACACCTTC. Translating it yields CASSIVNLANYGYTF.

V gene TRBV5-1 combines with J gene TRBJ2-2; 8 bases are shared with TRBD2. The CDR3 totals 15 residues. J gave up 3 bases and V 7 bases, and 8 bases lay outside the gene matches. The germline V gene has CDR1 SGHRS and CDR2 YFSETQ. Here the CDR3 DNA reads TGCGCCAGCGCTCTAAGAGCGGGGGACACCGGGGAGCTGTTTTTT. It encodes CASALRAGDTGELFF.

The chain links TRBV20-1 to TRBJ1-2; the match to TRBD1 covers 10 bases. The CDR3 spans 17 residues. V lost 3 bases to trimming and J lost 2 bases; unmatched junction nucleotides: 12. Germline lookup yields CDR1 DFQATT and CDR2 SNEGSKA (reference sequence). The CDR3 reads CSASFGTGAASNYGYTF. For the CDR3, the DNA is TGCAGTGCTAGTTTCGGGACAGGGGCCGCCTCGAACTATGGCTACACCTTC.

The gene calls are TRBV13 and TRBJ1-1; 10 bases are shared with TRBD1. The CDR3 consists of 16 residues. Germline V gene data show CDR1 as PRHDT and CDR2 as FYEKMQ (reference sequence). The V gene end was trimmed by 0 bases and the J gene end by 1 base; junction bases not matched to a gene: 2. CDR3 nucleotides: TGTGCCAGCAGCTTAGGGGGGACAGGGGCGAACACTGAAGCTTTCTTT. Translation: CASSLGGTGANTEAFF.

About this clone: A read error may account for a junction end that differs from germline. The rearrangement uses TRBV7-3 and TRBJ2-5, with 8 bases identical to TRBD2. The CDR3 sequence is 15 residues long. Germline V CDR1 and CDR2: SGHTA, FQGTGA. CDR3 region: CASSITGGYQETQYF. The CDR3 bases are TGTGCCAGCAGCATAACGGGGGGGTACCAAGAGACCCAGTACTTC.

The chain has TRBV11-2 and TRBJ1-6; D remains unclear. Germline lookup yields CDR1 SGHAT and CDR2 FQNNGV. CDR3 length equals 14 residues. The V end was cut by 3 bases, the J end by 7 bases, with 10 bases between. CDR3 nucleotides: TGTGCCAGCAGCTTCACAGTGAAGAATTCACCCCTCCACTTT. Its protein product is CASSFTVKNSPLHF.

This sequence joins TRBV19 and TRBJ2-7, with D possibly being TRBD2 (5 bases). Trimming pared 1 base from V and 0 bases from J, leaving 10 bases between. This CDR3 comprises 15 residues. Germline V gene data show CDR1 as LNHDA and CDR2 as SQIVND (reference sequence). CDR3 amino acids: CASSIAGYDSYEQYF. CDR3 bases: TGTGCCAGTAGTATAGCGGGATACGACTCCTACGAGCAGTACTTC.

This chain uses TRBV19 with TRBJ1-2; D unclear. The CDR3 runs to 17 residues. CDR1 LNHDA and CDR2 SQIVND come from the germline V gene (reference sequence). V dropped 3 bases and J dropped 6 bases, with 23 bases sitting between them. The CDR3 sequence is CASSISTARGAANGYTF. The CDR3 bases are TGTGCCAGTAGTATTTCCACAGCCCGGGGAGCGGCGAATGGCTACACCTTC.

This clone was detected once. The rearrangement joins TRBV4-1 to TRBJ2-7; weak D call: TRBD2 (5 bases). Germline CDR1 is MGHRA and CDR2 is YSYEKL. This CDR3 comprises 17 residues. The V end was cut by 0 bases, the J end by 2 bases, with 17 bases between. The CDR3 protein is CASSQDGLEGTPYEQYF. The DNA of the CDR3 is TGCGCCAGCAGCCAAGATGGGCTTGAGGGAACGCCCTACGAGCAGTACTTC.

V usage is TRBV6-1 and J usage is TRBJ2-7; 11 nucleotides match TRBD1. With 0 bases clipped from V and 2 bases from J, the junction kept 9 bases outside the gene matches. Germline loops: CDR1 MNHNS, CDR2 SASEGT. The CDR3 extends over 18 amino acids. The CDR3 DNA reads as TGTGCCAGCAGTGAAGCTTTTCCGTCGGGACAGGGGGCCTACGAGCAGTACTTC. Translating it yields CASSEAFPSGQGAYEQYF.

This sequence joins TRBV27 and TRBJ1-1; TRBD1 matches at 8 bases. The J segment lost 4 bases and the V segment lost 5 bases, leaving 9 bases of the junction unmatched. This CDR3 is 15 amino acids long. Germline V CDR1 and CDR2: MNHEY, SMNVEV (reference sequence). This chain's CDR3 is CASSHRTGRSTEAFF. CDR3 coding DNA: TGTGCCAGCAGTCACCGGACAGGGAGGAGCACTGAAGCTTTCTTT.